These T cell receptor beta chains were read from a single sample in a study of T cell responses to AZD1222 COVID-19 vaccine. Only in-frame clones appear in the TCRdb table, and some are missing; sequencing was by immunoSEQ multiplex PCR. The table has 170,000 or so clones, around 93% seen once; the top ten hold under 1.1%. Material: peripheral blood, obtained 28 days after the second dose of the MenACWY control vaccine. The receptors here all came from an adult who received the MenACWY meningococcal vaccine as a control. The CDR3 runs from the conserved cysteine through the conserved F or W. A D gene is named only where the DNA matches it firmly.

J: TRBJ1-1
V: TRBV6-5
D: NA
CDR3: CASTERPGNTEAFF
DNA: TGTGCCAGCACCGAACGTCCAGGGAACACTGAAGCTTTCTTT

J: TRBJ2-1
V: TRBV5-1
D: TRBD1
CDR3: CASSAGTGGYNEQFF
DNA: TGCGCCAGCAGCGCCGGGACAGGGGGCTACAATGAGCAGTTCTTC

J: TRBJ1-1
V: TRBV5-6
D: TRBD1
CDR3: CASSFGDRGNTEAFF
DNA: TGTGCCAGCAGCTTTGGGGACAGGGGGAACACTGAAGCTTTCTTT

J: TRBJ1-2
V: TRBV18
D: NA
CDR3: CASSPGINYGYTF
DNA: TGTGCCAGCTCACCAGGGATTAACTATGGCTACACCTTC

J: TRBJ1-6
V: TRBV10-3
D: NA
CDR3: CAISESYRETPLHF
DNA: TGTGCCATCAGTGAGTCGTACAGGGAAACACCCCTCCACTTT

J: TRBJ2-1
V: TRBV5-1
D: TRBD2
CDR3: CASSSLAGVNEQFF
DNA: TGCGCCAGCAGCTCTCTAGCGGGGGTTAATGAGCAGTTCTTC

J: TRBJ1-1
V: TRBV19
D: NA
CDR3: CASSFGGMGVAEAFF
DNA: TGTGCCAGTAGTTTTGGGGGAATGGGAGTCGCTGAAGCTTTCTTT

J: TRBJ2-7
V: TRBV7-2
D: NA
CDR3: CASSLNAGVYEQYF
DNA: TGTGCCAGCAGCTTAAATGCAGGGGTCTACGAGCAGTACTTC

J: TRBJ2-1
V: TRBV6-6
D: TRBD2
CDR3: CASSHELAGGYNEQFF
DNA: TGTGCCAGCAGCCACGAACTAGCGGGGGGGTACAATGAGCAGTTCTTC

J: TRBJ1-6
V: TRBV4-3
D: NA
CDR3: CASSQGDPGSNSPLHF
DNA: TGCGCCAGCAGCCAAGGAGACCCAGGCTCGAATTCACCCCTCCACTTT

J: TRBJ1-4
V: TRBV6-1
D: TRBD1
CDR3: CASSERQGSGPNEKLFF
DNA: TGTGCCAGCAGTGAGAGACAGGGGTCCGGGCCTAATGAAAAACTGTTTTTT

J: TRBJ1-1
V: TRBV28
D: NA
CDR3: CASSRRENTEAFF
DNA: TGTGCCAGCAGCCGCCGGGAGAACACTGAAGCTTTCTTT

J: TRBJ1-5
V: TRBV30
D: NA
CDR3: CAWSNTGNQPQHF
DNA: TGTGCCTGGAGCAACACGGGCAATCAGCCCCAGCATTTT

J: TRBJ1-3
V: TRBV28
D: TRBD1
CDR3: CASSLGLTGGPGNTIYF
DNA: TGTGCCAGCAGCTTAGGACTCACAGGGGGCCCTGGAAACACCATATATTTT

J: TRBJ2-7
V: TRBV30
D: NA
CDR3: CAWNPGSHEQYF
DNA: TGTGCCTGGAATCCTGGCAGCCACGAGCAGTACTTC

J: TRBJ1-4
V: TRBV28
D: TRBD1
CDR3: CASSQDRGRNEKLFF
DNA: TGTGCCAGCAGTCAAGACAGGGGGAGAAATGAAAAACTGTTTTTT

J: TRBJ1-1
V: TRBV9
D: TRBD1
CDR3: CASSDRDSWMNTEAFF
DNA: TGTGCCAGCAGCGATCGGGACAGCTGGATGAACACTGAAGCTTTCTTT

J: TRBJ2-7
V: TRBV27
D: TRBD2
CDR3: CASGSGGKIYEQYF
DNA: TGTGCCAGCGGTAGCGGGGGGAAGATCTACGAGCAGTACTTC

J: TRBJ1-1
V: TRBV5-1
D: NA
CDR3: CASSSQVENTEAFF
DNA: TGCGCCAGCAGCTCTCAGGTAGAGAACACTGAAGCTTTCTTT

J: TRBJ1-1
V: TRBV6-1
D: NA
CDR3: CASSDPGRITEAFF
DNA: TGTGCCAGCAGTGACCCGGGACGGATCACTGAAGCTTTCTTT

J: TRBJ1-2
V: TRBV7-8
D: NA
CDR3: CASSLEPGRRESGYTF
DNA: TGTGCCAGCAGCTTAGAACCGGGAAGAAGAGAAAGCGGCTACACCTTC

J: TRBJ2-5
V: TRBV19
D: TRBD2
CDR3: CASSPGLPGGETQYF
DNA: TGTGCCAGTAGCCCGGGACTACCTGGAGGGGAGACCCAGTACTTC

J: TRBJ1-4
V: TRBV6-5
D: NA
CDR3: CASGRGQPNEKLFF
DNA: TGTGCCAGTGGACGGGGACAACCTAATGAAAAACTGTTTTTT

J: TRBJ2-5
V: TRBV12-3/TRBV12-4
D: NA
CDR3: CASSLSGRETQYF
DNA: TGTGCCAGCAGTTTAAGTGGGCGGGAGACCCAGTACTTC

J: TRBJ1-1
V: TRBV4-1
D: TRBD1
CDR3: CASSQDRTGLGLNTEAFF
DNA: TGCGCCAGCAGCCAAGATCGGACAGGGTTAGGGTTGAACACTGAAGCTTTCTTT

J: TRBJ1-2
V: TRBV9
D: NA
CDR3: CASSVPDATNYGYTF
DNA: TGTGCCAGCAGCGTTCCAGACGCAACTAACTATGGCTACACCTTC

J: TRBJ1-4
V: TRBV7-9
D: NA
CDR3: CASSLGVPNEKLFF
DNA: TGTGCCAGCAGCTTAGGGGTACCAAATGAAAAACTGTTTTTT

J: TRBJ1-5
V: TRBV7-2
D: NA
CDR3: CASSLGLTGRNQPQHF
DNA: TGTGCCAGCAGCCTCGGACTGACAGGCCGAAATCAGCCCCAGCATTTT